The clone carrying this T cell receptor (beta chain) has just a few counts. What it binds is unknown. After removal of 0 bases from V and 2 bases from J, the junction contained 7 bases not matched to a gene. The CDR3 covers 16 residues. Germline V CDR1 and CDR2: ENHRY, SYGVKD. The data originate from a study of T cell responses to AZD1222 COVID-19 vaccine. About the research overall: Investigators merged groups given second doses at roughly 4 or roughly 12 weeks.

Study-level points and caveats: The donor cohort was predominantly white British with a female majority, and clonal diversity may have been underestimated. Repertoires were collected only later (after the peak T cell response had occurred). Baseline testing showed seropositivity in only a handful of AZD1222 recipients.

Repertoires were generated with immunoSEQ multiplex PCR, while TCRdb's copy carries only in-frame clones and drops some. Counted here are around 95,000 clones, over 75% occurring once; the ten biggest clones make up about 3%. The receptor was derived from an adult in good health. This specimen consisted of peripheral blood, obtained on day 0 of AZD1222 vaccination. The rearrangement uses TRBV10-3 and TRBJ2-7; 7 bases agree with TRBD2. This CDR3 is CAISESILAATYEQYF. In DNA form, the CDR3 reads TGTGCCATCAGTGAGTCGATTCTAGCGGCCACCTACGAGCAGTACTTC.